What follows is one TCR beta chain and its context. This clonotype was found a few times. Its specific antigen is unknown. Base qualities are not recorded, but no much larger clone differs from it by a single base. The Immunoverse kit was used to build TCR libraries from around 420 ng RNA, with molecular barcoded adaptors covering alpha/delta and beta/gamma chains. TCR library preparation used the same RNA that went into transcriptome sequencing. Sequencing of TCR libraries was carried out on an Illumina HiSeq 4000 with 2 x 150 cycles. As for how the authors treated the data: TCR reads were aligned to human V, D, J and C references and assembled into CDR3 clonotypes with MiXCR, including quality filtering and error correction. Clonotype counts and gene usage diversity were analyzed with the tcR package in R. For inspection of raw mapping reads, RNA-seq reads were mapped by STAR aligner version 2.5.3a onto GRCh37 of the human genome. To test how sequencing depth affects detected clonotypes, IR-seq fastq files were randomly downsampled with Seqtk 1.3. TCRdb trimmed public reads at Q25 via fastp, called clones via MiXCR and kept in-frame beta chains. Each entry merges the rows of one CDR3 protein and shows their most common DNA and genes. Clone size and V and J calls follow TCRdb, not the original study. The sample table lists about 24,000 distinct CDR3 sequences, 20% to 25% of them with a count of one. The leading ten clones occupy 40% to 55% of the sample.

Each patient had bone marrow sampled at the time of active disease. Ficoll-Hypaque density gradient centrifugation was used to isolate the bone marrow mononuclear cells. Myeloma plasma cells were removed and CD138-negative cells were collected by negative selection after labeling with CD138 magnetic microbeads on a MACS separator. Flow cytometry on an Attune NxT with CD138 antibodies was used to check the purity of the isolated cells. Total RNA was extracted with TRIzol reagent and quantified with a NanoDrop spectrophotometer. Paired RNA-seq and IR-seq were performed on each patient's CD138-negative bone marrow sample. These data are taken from a study of read filtering for tumor transcriptome and immune sequencing (dated by TCRdb to about 2020). As for the study more broadly: The cohort was composed of approximately 17 male and approximately 15 female patients, with a mean age of roughly 70 years and an age range of about 45 to 90. One of the main goals was to work out a read-filtering strategy for immune repertoire data, in particular whether clonotypes backed by only a single read should be removed. Whole-transcriptome libraries were prepared with the TruSeq RNA Access Library Prep Kit after DNase treatment. Using the same bone marrow samples, the study ran both targeted immune repertoire sequencing and bulk whole-transcriptome sequencing and then compared the TCR repertoires from each method. Per sample, about 4 to 10.27 million TCR-region mapped reads were obtained with IR-seq, compared with only about 80 to 1,400 with RNA-seq. By revised international staging, 8 or 9 patients were R-ISS I, 16 were R-ISS II and roughly seven were R-ISS III. Paper-wide results and their limitations: Single-read clonotypes made up approximately 84% of clonotypes but only roughly 3.5% of total reads in IR-seq, compared with more than 65% of clonotypes and 44.6% of reads in RNA-seq. The correlation between IR-seq and RNA-seq shared clonotype proportions rose when single-read clonotypes were removed. Clonotypes were captured by IR-seq at much higher depth and more reliably than by RNA-seq, and smaller IR-seq throughput was sufficient for identification of most shared clonotypes. The sorted CD138-negative fraction was not purified T cells but a mixed bone marrow immune population.

Reading from cysteine to phenylalanine, the CDR3 counts 14 amino acids. Just the 42-base CDR3 DNA is kept, in frame starting at base 1. The trim is 5 bases for V and 6 bases for J, with a gap of 13 bases between the germline ends. Per the germline V gene (reference sequence), SEHNR is the CDR1 and FQNEAQ is the CDR2. The source material was a population of CD138-negative cells sorted from bone marrow. The label giving this sample's cell subset or site can be read as: bone marrow mononuclear cells depleted of CD138+ plasma/myeloma cells by negative magnetic selection. The chain is encoded by TRBV7-9 joined to TRBJ1-4, with the D gene not clear enough to name. The source is a donor at least 40 years old with multiple myeloma. The CDR3 reads CASSTPARDEKLFF. The DNA sequence is as follows: TGTGCCAGCAGCACCCCTGCGCGAGATGAAAAACTGTTTTTT.